The 24 T cell receptor beta chains in this list originate from one sample, sequenced in a study of metastatic and nonmetastatic thyroid tumors. TCRdb reanalyzed the PCR reads with MiXCR. The profile shows about 50,000 clones, approximately 22% of them singletons. Among the patients, none had received any treatment before thyroid surgery. Material for sequencing was blood. Receptors originate from a female donor with papillary thyroid cancer or a benign thyroid nodule (not recorded which). Some clones in this sample may be carry-over from other donors' samples.

This clone was recorded at least ten times. Here the CDR3 DNA reads TGCGCCAGCAGCCCCCCTGACAGGGGTTACGAGCAGTACTTC. Its translation is CASSPPDRGYEQYF. This chain links TRBV5-1 with TRBJ2-7, with 8 nucleotides matching TRBD1. The ends lost 4 bases at V and 4 bases at J; junction bases unmatched: 7. This CDR3 has 14 residues. Germline lookup yields CDR1 SGHRS and CDR2 YFSETQ.

This clone was counted ten times or more. The chain employs TRBV12-3 or TRBV12-4 and TRBJ1-5; D is unclear. The CDR3 loop spans 15 amino acids. V was trimmed by 1 base and J by 4 bases, leaving 11 bases between them. The CDR3 spells CASSLDGVGNQPQHF. CDR3 coding DNA: TGTGCCAGCAGTTTAGACGGGGTTGGGAATCAGCCCCAGCATTTT.

This clone appeared many times. The chain links TRBV7-3 to TRBJ2-1, with TRBD1 identical over 7 bases. The V gene end was trimmed by 0 bases and the J gene end by 8 bases; junction bases not matched to a gene: 1. Germline V gene lookup returns CDR1 SGHTA and CDR2 FQGTGA. The CDR3 has 13 amino acids. CDR3 sequence (DNA): TGTGCCAGCAGCTTAACCGGACAGGATGAGCAGTTCTTC. Protein sequence: CASSLTGQDEQFF. Variable domain in full (rest from reference TRBV7-3 and TRBJ2-1): GAGVSQTPSNKVTEKGKYVELRCDPISGHTALYWYRQSLGQGPEFLIYFQGTGAADDSGLPNDRFFAVRPEGSVSTLKIQRTERGDSAVYLCASSLTGQDEQFFGPGTRLTVL.

This clone occurred many times. The chain employs TRBV15 and TRBJ2-1, with TRBD2 matching 13 bases. The V gene's germline CDR1 is LNHNV and CDR2 YYDKDF (reference sequence). Germline trimming cut 3 bases from V and 1 base from J; bases unmatched to any gene: 6. There are 18 residues in the CDR3. CDR3 DNA: TGTGCCACCAGCAGTCGGACTAGCGGGGGAAGGTCCTACAATGAGCAGTTCTTC. It is translated as CATSSRTSGGRSYNEQFF.

This clone occurred many times. This sequence joins TRBV20-1 and TRBJ1-4, with D possibly matching TRBD1 (6 bases). The CDR3 covers 13 residues. V was shortened by 5 bases and J by 8 bases, with 15 bases between the two germline ends. Germline V gives CDR1 DFQATT, CDR2 SNEGSKA (reference sequence). Here the CDR3 DNA reads TGCAGTGCTTCCAACAGGGACGGGGAAAAACTGTTTTTT. Its protein product is CSASNRDGEKLFF.

The chain couples TRBV5-1 to TRBJ1-2; D perhaps matches TRBD1 (6 bases). The germline gives CDR1 SGHRS, CDR2 YFSETQ. Trimming cost V 2 bases and J 6 bases, with 11 bases left between them. This CDR3 has 13 residues. This chain's CDR3 is CASSFSEGDGYTF. The CDR3 DNA reads as TGCGCCAGCAGCTTTTCGGAGGGGGATGGCTACACCTTC.

This clone was seen only a few times. Because it lacks the conserved phenylalanine or tryptophan at the end, this CDR3 is likely a read error. The rearrangement uses TRBV6-1 and TRBJ2-1; TRBD2 matches 8 bases. CDR1 and CDR2 (germline): MNHNS, SASEGT. Trimming at V came to 3 bases and at J to 13 bases, leaving 11 bases not matched to a gene. This CDR3 contains 14 residues. The CDR3 region is CASSEGASGLLQFL. The CDR3, as DNA: TGTGCCAGCAGTGAGGGTGCTAGCGGGCTTCTTCAGTTCCTC.

The chain combines TRBV12-3 or TRBV12-4 with TRBJ2-3, with 7 bases matching TRBD2. CDR3 size: 19 residues. V gave up 6 bases and J gave up 1 base; unmatched junction bases: 19. CDR3 nucleotide sequence: TGTGCCAGCAGAAGACGGCTAGCGGTGGCCCCAGTGGGCACAGATACGCAGTATTTT. Protein: CASRRRLAVAPVGTDTQYF.

There are many counts of this clone. CDR3 loop: CATSRGGQGLNQPQHF. The CDR3, as DNA: TGTGCCACCAGCAGAGGGGGACAGGGACTCAATCAGCCCCAGCATTTT. The genes are TRBV15 and TRBJ1-5; TRBD1 aligns across 9 bases. This CDR3 is 16 amino acids long. The germline V gene has CDR1 LNHNV and CDR2 YYDKDF (reference sequence). The J segment lost 3 bases and the V segment lost 1 base, leaving 4 bases of the junction unmatched.

This clone occurred many times. The chain is built from TRBV12-3 or TRBV12-4 and TRBJ2-7; TRBD1 aligns across 7 bases. The CDR3 runs 16 residues. With 5 bases clipped from V and 0 bases from J, the junction kept 10 bases outside the gene matches. CDR3 amino acids: CASSVTGTASSYEQYF. In DNA, the CDR3 is TGTGCCAGCAGTGTCACCGGGACAGCTAGCTCCTACGAGCAGTACTTC.

This sequence joins TRBV6-1 and TRBJ1-5; the D gene is possibly TRBD1 (5 bases). Germline V lookup: CDR1 MNHNS, CDR2 SASEGT. The CDR3 contains 14 residues. V was cut by 6 bases and J by 7 bases, with 16 bases left in between. CDR3 protein: CASSLSGVLQPQHF. For the CDR3, the DNA is TGTGCCAGCAGCCTCTCGGGGGTCCTCCAGCCCCAGCATTTT.

This clone was seen at least ten times. The chain's CDR3 is CASSLDETAYGYTF. CDR3 in DNA: TGCGCCAGCAGCTTGGACGAGACAGCCTATGGCTACACCTTC. The gene calls are TRBV5-1 and TRBJ1-2, with D possibly matching TRBD1 (5 bases). V dropped 0 bases and J dropped 4 bases, with 10 bases sitting between them. The CDR3 runs to 14 residues. Germline-derived CDR1 and CDR2 are SGHRS and YFSETQ. Looking up the rest from reference TRBV5-1 and TRBJ1-2 gives the full variable domain: KAGVTQTPRYLIKTRGQQVTLSCSPISGHRSVSWYQQTPGQGLQFLFEYFSETQRNKGNFPGRFSGRQFSNSRSEMNVSTLELGDSALYLCASSLDETAYGYTFGSGTRLTVV.

Ten or more counts support this clone. J is TRBJ2-3 and V is TRBV5-1, with 7 bases identical to TRBD1. V shed 4 bases and J 2 bases; nucleotides not matched to a gene: 4. The V gene's germline CDR1 is SGHRS and CDR2 YFSETQ. CDR3 length: 14 residues. The CDR3 DNA reads as TGCGCCAGCAGCATGACAGGGCCCACAGATACGCAGTATTTT. Its protein is CASSMTGPTDTQYF.

This clone showed up many times. J is TRBJ2-7 and V is TRBV4-2; 8 bases fit TRBD2. This CDR3 is 16 amino acids long. Germline CDR1 LGHNA, CDR2 YNFKEQ. V was pared by 4 bases and J by 4 bases, with 12 bases of the junction left unmatched. CDR3 residues: CASSRDIAGGAYEQYF. In nucleotides, the CDR3 is TGTGCCAGCAGCCGGGATATTGCGGGAGGCGCATACGAGCAGTACTTC.

This clone was recorded a few times. Given a much more abundant clone one base away, this may be a read error. The gene calls are TRBV7-8 and TRBJ2-5; D remains unclear. V was pared by 2 bases and J by 1 base, with 5 bases between. The germline V gene encodes CDR1 SGHVS and CDR2 FQNEAQ. The CDR3 has 13 amino acids. CDR3 nucleotide sequence: TGTGCCAGCAGCTTATCTAGCCAAGAGACCCAGTACTTC. Its translation is CASSLSSQETQYF. The variable domain in full, completed from reference TRBV7-8 and TRBJ2-5, reads GAGVSQSPRYKVAKRGQDVALRCDPISGHVSLFWYQQALGQGPEFLTYFQNEAQLDKSGLPSDRFFAERPEGSVSTLKIQRTQQEDSAVYLCASSLSSQETQYFGPGTRLLVL.

This clone was seen more than once but under ten times. This may stem from a read error, because a much larger clone lies one nucleotide away. The rearrangement joins TRBV3-1 to TRBJ2-7; the D is unclear. V shed 5 bases and J shed 3 bases, with 11 bases lying between them. From germline, CDR1 is LGHDT and CDR2 YNNKEL (reference sequence). The CDR3 length is 13 residues. CDR3 amino acids: CASSLRPYYEQYF. As DNA, the CDR3 is TGTGCCAGCAGCTTGAGGCCCTACTACGAGCAGTACTTC.

As concerns this clone: Mismatch with germline at one junction end may stem from a read error. The chain has TRBV20-1 and TRBJ1-5; D uncertain. Germline V gives CDR1 DFQATT, CDR2 SNEGSKA (reference sequence). This CDR3 is built from 14 residues. The CDR3 DNA follows: TGCAGTGCTAGGGAAAATTACATGAATCAGCCCCAGGATTTT. It encodes CSARENYMNQPQDF.

Points on this clone: A much larger clone differs by one base, so this may be a read error. V usage is TRBV7-6 and J usage is TRBJ1-6; D is unresolved. The CDR3 consists of 15 residues. Germline CDR1 is SGHVS and CDR2 is FNYEAQ. Here the CDR3 DNA reads TGTGCCAGCAGCTCCCAAAGAGGGTTGAATTCACCCCTCCAATTT. Protein product: CASSSQRGLNSPLQF.

This clone occurred many times. The junction differs from germline at one of its ends, possibly a read error. Distinct nucleotide sequences in the sample also encode this CDR3. The V call is TRBV6-1, the J call TRBJ1-6; D remains unclear. In germline, CDR1 is MNHNS, CDR2 SASEGT. CDR3 size: 15 residues. CDR3: CASSDLGIQNSPLHF. The CDR3 DNA sequence: TGTGCCAGTAGTGATCTTGGCATCCAGAATTCACCCCTCCACTTT.

Only a few counts were recorded for this clone. A read error may be the cause here, since a much bigger clone is one base away. This sequence joins TRBV3-1 and TRBJ1-2; D possibly corresponds to TRBD1 (5 bases). The CDR3 totals 13 residues. Germline CDR1 LGHDT, CDR2 YNNKEL (reference sequence). The V and J ends lost 4 bases and 2 bases respectively, with 8 bases between them. The CDR3, as DNA: TGTGCCAGCAGCCGACGGGGGAACTATGGCTACACCTTC. Protein: CASSRRGNYGYTF.

This clone was counted at least ten times. The chain couples TRBV12-3 or TRBV12-4 to TRBJ2-2; TRBD1 aligns across 7 bases. The CDR3 contains 16 residues. The J segment lost 2 bases and the V segment lost 7 bases, leaving 10 bases of the junction unmatched. The CDR3: CASTTGTALNTGELFF. The CDR3 nucleotides read TGTGCCAGCACCACCGGGACAGCACTTAACACCGGGGAGCTGTTTTTT.

The chain has TRBV3-1 and TRBJ2-7; a weak D match, TRBD2 (6 bases). CDR3 length equals 14 residues. Germline V gene data show CDR1 as LGHDT and CDR2 as YNNKEL (reference sequence). V was pared by 4 bases and J by 3 bases, with 13 bases between. CDR3 DNA sequence: TGTGCCAGCAGCCGCGGGACGGAGAGCTACGAGCAGTACTTC. It yields the protein CASSRGTESYEQYF.

At least ten counts were recorded for this clone. The V call is TRBV28, the J call TRBJ1-2; the D is unclear. Germline V CDR1 and CDR2: MDHEN, SYDVKM. The CDR3 length is 13 residues. Trimming took 2 bases from V and 8 from J, leaving 12 bases between them. CDR3 bases: TGTGCCAGCAGTTTAAGAGGGCTAGAGGGCTACACCTTC. It translates to CASSLRGLEGYTF.

Notes on this clone: The junction departs from germline at one end; a sequencing error may be responsible. The chain uses TRBV10-3 and TRBJ2-3; perhaps D is TRBD1 or TRBD2 (5 bases each). The CDR3 contains 16 residues. CDR1 is ENHRY and CDR2 is SYGVKD in the germline V gene. The CDR3 nucleotides are TGTGCCATCAAAATTAGCTATTCAGGGAGCGGAGATACGCAGTATTTC. Its translation is CAIKISYSGSGDTQYF.